This T cell receptor (beta chain) was recorded in a study of T cell responses to AZD1222 COVID-19 vaccine. Study results and limitations: Donor demographics were predominantly white British with a female majority; clonal diversity may be underestimated.

The V gene's germline CDR1 is SGHKS and CDR2 YYEKEE (reference sequence). This CDR3 region has 12 residues. V was clipped by 0 bases and J by 2 bases, with 3 bases between them. The method was immunoSEQ multiplex PCR; TCRdb's version includes in-frame clones alone and lacks a portion of them. The sample carries 65,000 to 95,000 clones, roughly 81% recorded once. As concerns this clone: Its antigen is currently unknown.

This TCR was sampled from an adult in good health. The source material was peripheral blood, sampled on day 0 of AZD1222 vaccination. V is TRBV5-5 and J is TRBJ2-7; D not certain. The CDR3 nucleotides read TGTGCCAGCAGCTTGGGTGCCTACGAGCAGTACTTC. This translates into CASSLGAYEQYF.